This T cell receptor (beta chain) was documented in a study of control samples from healthy donors and cancer patients. Profiling relied on immunoSEQ multiplex PCR, and the TCRdb table lists in-frame clones only, not all of them. The table lists 75,000 to 95,000 clones, approximately 91% of them singletons. Germline V gene sequence: CDR1 LGHDT, CDR2 YNNKEL (reference sequence). The CDR3 is 12 amino acids. Trimming pared 3 bases from V and 8 bases from J, leaving 10 bases between. The clonotype was recovered from a woman between 50 and 59 years old with colorectal cancer. Sequenced: PBMCs. The rearrangement uses TRBV3-1 (or the pseudogene TRBV3-2) and TRBJ1-2; D not resolved. The CDR3: CASSQTKGGYTF. The CDR3 DNA follows: TGTGCCAGCAGCCAGACCAAAGGGGGCTACACCTTC.